This is a list of T cell receptor beta chains from one sample in a study of beta chain features in type 1 diabetes. Method: immunoSEQ multiplex PCR; TCRdb's copy keeps in-frame clones and lacks some. Of roughly 500,000 clones listed, about an eighth are singletons. Sequenced: naive CD4+ T cells from blood. Every receptor here comes from a young woman in good health. The CDR3 runs from the conserved cysteine through the conserved F or W. The order of the fields is D gene, V gene, CDR3 length, clone size, J gene, CDR3 protein, CDR3 DNA. D genes are given only for firm matches. For some rows the clone size is stated as once, few or many, or as a class when expanded; others skip it.

d_call: TRBD2; v_call: TRBV27; cdr3_length: 14; clone_size: few; j_call: TRBJ2-5; cdr3_aa: CASSKLAGGPGQYF; cdr3_nt: TGTGCCAGCAGTAAGCTAGCGGGGGGGCCCGGCCAGTACTTC
d_call: NA; v_call: TRBV7-2; cdr3_length: 16; clone_size: few; j_call: TRBJ2-3; cdr3_aa: CASSSILGTSADTQYF; cdr3_nt: TGTGCCAGCAGCTCGATCTTGGGAACTTCGGCGGATACGCAGTATTTT
d_call: TRBD1; v_call: TRBV5-4; cdr3_length: 14; clone_size: NA; j_call: TRBJ1-1; cdr3_aa: CASSLDRGITEAFF; cdr3_nt: TGTGCCAGCAGCCTGGACAGGGGGATCACTGAAGCTTTCTTT
d_call: NA; v_call: TRBV10-3; cdr3_length: 13; clone_size: few; j_call: TRBJ2-3; cdr3_aa: CAISETGTDTQYF; cdr3_nt: TGTGCCATCAGTGAAACGGGCACAGATACGCAGTATTTT
d_call: NA; v_call: TRBV25-1; cdr3_length: 14; clone_size: few; j_call: TRBJ2-2; cdr3_aa: CASSEPYLTGELFF; cdr3_nt: TGTGCCAGCAGTGAACCGTATCTCACCGGGGAGCTGTTTTTT
d_call: NA; v_call: TRBV4-1; cdr3_length: 14; clone_size: few; j_call: TRBJ2-2; cdr3_aa: CASSPVSGGGELFF; cdr3_nt: TGCGCCAGCAGCCCCGTTAGCGGTGGCGGGGAGCTGTTTTTT
d_call: NA; v_call: TRBV5-4; cdr3_length: 13; clone_size: few; j_call: TRBJ2-5; cdr3_aa: CASSFPSEETQYF; cdr3_nt: TGTGCCAGCAGCTTTCCGTCTGAAGAGACCCAGTACTTC
d_call: TRBD1; v_call: TRBV7-9; cdr3_length: 12; clone_size: NA; j_call: TRBJ2-5; cdr3_aa: CASSTRGETQYF; cdr3_nt: TGTGCCAGCAGCACCAGGGGGGAGACCCAGTACTTC
d_call: NA; v_call: TRBV30; cdr3_length: 16; clone_size: few; j_call: TRBJ1-5; cdr3_aa: CAWRSRQGFSNQPQHF; cdr3_nt: TGTGCCTGGCGATCACGTCAGGGGTTTAGCAATCAGCCCCAGCATTTT
d_call: NA; v_call: TRBV9; cdr3_length: 14; clone_size: NA; j_call: TRBJ2-3; cdr3_aa: CASSYRQATDTQYF; cdr3_nt: TGTGCCAGCAGTTATCGACAGGCCACAGATACGCAGTATTTT
d_call: NA; v_call: TRBV9; cdr3_length: 13; clone_size: NA; j_call: TRBJ2-3; cdr3_aa: CASSVGSTDTQYF; cdr3_nt: TGTGCCAGCAGCGTAGGTAGCACAGATACGCAGTATTTT
d_call: NA; v_call: TRBV29-1; cdr3_length: 13; clone_size: NA; j_call: TRBJ2-1; cdr3_aa: CSVRRSSINEQFF; cdr3_nt: TGCAGCGTACGCCGCTCGTCGATCAATGAGCAGTTCTTC
d_call: NA; v_call: TRBV13; cdr3_length: 13; clone_size: NA; j_call: TRBJ2-6; cdr3_aa: CASRRRGANVLTF; cdr3_nt: TGTGCCAGCAGAAGGCGAGGGGCCAACGTCCTGACTTTC
d_call: NA; v_call: TRBV9; cdr3_length: 13; clone_size: NA; j_call: TRBJ2-3; cdr3_aa: CASTSAPGDTQYF; cdr3_nt: TGTGCCAGCACTTCCGCTCCCGGGGATACGCAGTATTTT
d_call: NA; v_call: TRBV29-1; cdr3_length: 12; clone_size: NA; j_call: TRBJ2-1; cdr3_aa: CSVERGSNEQFF; cdr3_nt: TGCAGCGTTGAACGGGGCTCTAATGAGCAGTTCTTC
d_call: NA; v_call: TRBV5-4; cdr3_length: 14; clone_size: few; j_call: TRBJ2-3; cdr3_aa: CASSLELNTDTQYF; cdr3_nt: TGTGCCAGCAGCTTGGAGTTGAATACAGATACGCAGTATTTT
d_call: NA; v_call: TRBV25-1; cdr3_length: 15; clone_size: few; j_call: TRBJ1-2; cdr3_aa: CASRNRDYRFYGYTF; cdr3_nt: TGTGCCAGCAGGAACCGGGACTACAGGTTCTATGGCTACACCTTC
d_call: NA; v_call: TRBV30; cdr3_length: 13; clone_size: once; j_call: TRBJ2-1; cdr3_aa: CAWSVRVGNEQFF; cdr3_nt: TGTGCCTGGAGTGTACGAGTGGGAAATGAGCAGTTCTTC
d_call: TRBD2; v_call: TRBV9; cdr3_length: 18; clone_size: NA; j_call: TRBJ2-3; cdr3_aa: CASSAPGLAGGRTDTQYF; cdr3_nt: TGTGCCAGCAGCGCGCCGGGACTAGCGGGAGGACGAACAGATACGCAGTATTTT
d_call: NA; v_call: TRBV28; cdr3_length: 13; clone_size: few; j_call: TRBJ2-2; cdr3_aa: CASKSTNTGELFF; cdr3_nt: TGTGCCAGCAAATCCACGAACACCGGGGAGCTGTTTTTT
d_call: TRBD2; v_call: TRBV29-1; cdr3_length: 13; clone_size: few; j_call: TRBJ2-7; cdr3_aa: CSVRGRGDYEQYF; cdr3_nt: TGCAGCGTTCGCGGGAGAGGGGACTACGAGCAGTACTTC
d_call: NA; v_call: TRBV5-1; cdr3_length: 15; clone_size: NA; j_call: TRBJ1-2; cdr3_aa: CASSLGQVYGYGYTF; cdr3_nt: TGCGCCAGCAGCTTGGGTCAGGTGTACGGCTATGGCTACACCTTC
d_call: NA; v_call: TRBV9; cdr3_length: 14; clone_size: NA; j_call: TRBJ2-1; cdr3_aa: CASSTGQTGNEQFF; cdr3_nt: TGTGCCAGCAGCACCGGACAGACGGGCAATGAGCAGTTCTTC
d_call: NA; v_call: TRBV7-2; cdr3_length: 14; clone_size: few; j_call: TRBJ1-4; cdr3_aa: CASSLQASNEKLFF; cdr3_nt: TGTGCCAGCAGCTTACAAGCTTCTAATGAAAAACTGTTTTTT
d_call: NA; v_call: TRBV30; cdr3_length: 11; clone_size: few; j_call: TRBJ2-7; cdr3_aa: CAWSLMSEQYF; cdr3_nt: TGTGCCTGGAGCTTAATGAGCGAGCAGTACTTC
d_call: NA; v_call: TRBV14; cdr3_length: 16; clone_size: NA; j_call: TRBJ2-4; cdr3_aa: CASSLSGVARRDIQYF; cdr3_nt: TGTGCCAGCAGCCTCTCTGGGGTGGCCCGGCGGGACATTCAGTACTTC
d_call: NA; v_call: TRBV7-9; cdr3_length: 10; clone_size: NA; j_call: TRBJ2-1; cdr3_aa: CASTHNEQFF; cdr3_nt: TGTGCCAGCACCCACAATGAGCAGTTCTTC
d_call: NA; v_call: TRBV21-1; cdr3_length: 19; clone_size: NA; j_call: TRBJ2-5; cdr3_aa: CASSKGDLTSGTGLETQYF; cdr3_nt: TGTGCCAGCAGCAAAGGGGACCTGACCTCAGGGACAGGTTTGGAGACCCAGTACTTC
d_call: NA; v_call: TRBV28; cdr3_length: 14; clone_size: NA; j_call: TRBJ2-3; cdr3_aa: CASTMTAGTDTQYF; cdr3_nt: TGTGCCAGCACCATGACCGCGGGCACAGATACGCAGTATTTT
d_call: NA; v_call: TRBV7-2; cdr3_length: 14; clone_size: few; j_call: TRBJ1-3; cdr3_aa: CASSSGHSGNTIYF; cdr3_nt: TGTGCCAGCAGCTCGGGCCACTCTGGAAACACCATATATTTT
d_call: TRBD2; v_call: TRBV7-6; cdr3_length: 17; clone_size: NA; j_call: TRBJ2-1; cdr3_aa: CASSLYGTSGSGNEQFF; cdr3_nt: TGTGCCAGCAGCTTATACGGGACTAGCGGGAGTGGCAATGAGCAGTTCTTC
d_call: TRBD1; v_call: TRBV29-1; cdr3_length: 12; clone_size: few; j_call: TRBJ2-7; cdr3_aa: CSVCRDSYEQYF; cdr3_nt: TGCAGCGTTTGTAGGGACAGCTACGAGCAGTACTTC
d_call: TRBD2; v_call: TRBV10-3; cdr3_length: 15; clone_size: NA; j_call: TRBJ2-3; cdr3_aa: CAIRGLAGAADTQYF; cdr3_nt: TGTGCCATCAGGGGACTAGCGGGAGCGGCAGATACGCAGTATTTT
d_call: TRBD1; v_call: TRBV5-4; cdr3_length: 15; clone_size: few; j_call: TRBJ1-4; cdr3_aa: CASSLAARTGEKLFF; cdr3_nt: TGTGCCAGCAGCTTGGCGGCGCGGACAGGTGAAAAACTGTTTTTT
d_call: TRBD2; v_call: TRBV7-9; cdr3_length: 15; clone_size: few; j_call: TRBJ2-3; cdr3_aa: CASTPLAGPTDTQYF; cdr3_nt: TGTGCCAGCACCCCACTAGCGGGCCCGACAGATACGCAGTATTTT
d_call: NA; v_call: TRBV11-1; cdr3_length: 16; clone_size: NA; j_call: TRBJ2-7; cdr3_aa: CASSYRRAAELYEQYF; cdr3_nt: TGTGCCAGCAGCTACCGACGGGCCGCGGAGCTCTACGAGCAGTACTTC
d_call: NA; v_call: TRBV5-1; cdr3_length: 15; clone_size: NA; j_call: TRBJ2-2; cdr3_aa: CASSLGLVDTGELFF; cdr3_nt: TGCGCCAGCAGCTTGGGACTAGTGGACACCGGGGAGCTGTTTTTT
d_call: NA; v_call: TRBV28; cdr3_length: 13; clone_size: few; j_call: TRBJ1-6; cdr3_aa: CASRLVAAGPLHF; cdr3_nt: TGTGCCAGCAGACTGGTTGCGGCTGGACCCCTCCACTTT
d_call: NA; v_call: TRBV18; cdr3_length: 13; clone_size: few; j_call: TRBJ1-5; cdr3_aa: CASSLGLGEPQHF; cdr3_nt: TGTGCCAGCTCACTAGGCTTGGGGGAGCCCCAGCATTTT
d_call: NA; v_call: TRBV7-3; cdr3_length: 13; clone_size: NA; j_call: TRBJ1-1; cdr3_aa: CASSSDSGTEAFF; cdr3_nt: TGTGCCAGCAGCTCAGACTCAGGCACTGAAGCTTTCTTT
d_call: NA; v_call: TRBV7-6; cdr3_length: 13; clone_size: few; j_call: TRBJ1-2; cdr3_aa: CASSLGSQGGYTF; cdr3_nt: TGTGCCAGCAGCTTAGGCAGTCAAGGTGGCTACACCTTC
d_call: NA; v_call: TRBV9; cdr3_length: 15; clone_size: NA; j_call: TRBJ1-3; cdr3_aa: CASAGASGPGNTIYF; cdr3_nt: TGTGCCAGCGCAGGGGCTTCGGGCCCTGGAAACACCATATATTTT